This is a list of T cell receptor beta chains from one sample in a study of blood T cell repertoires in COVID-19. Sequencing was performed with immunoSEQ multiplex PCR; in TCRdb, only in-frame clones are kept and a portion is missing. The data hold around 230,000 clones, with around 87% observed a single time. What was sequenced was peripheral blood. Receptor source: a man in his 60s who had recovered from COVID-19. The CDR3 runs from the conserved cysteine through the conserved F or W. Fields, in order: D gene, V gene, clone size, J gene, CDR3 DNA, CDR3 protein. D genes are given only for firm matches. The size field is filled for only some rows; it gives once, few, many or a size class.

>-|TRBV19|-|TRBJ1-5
TGTGCCAGTAGTTTGGTCAGGGGCAATCAGCCCCAGCATTTT
CASSLVRGNQPQHF
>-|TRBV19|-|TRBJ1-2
TGTGCCAGTAGTATGGGACTGAGAAACTATGGCTACACCTTC
CASSMGLRNYGYTF
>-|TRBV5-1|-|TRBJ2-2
TGCGCCAGCAGCGCCCAGGGGAACGGGGAGCTGTTTTTT
CASSAQGNGELFF
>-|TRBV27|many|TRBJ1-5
TGTGCCAGCAGTTTCAGTCCGGGGGACGCGAGCAATCAGCCCCAGCATTTT
CASSFSPGDASNQPQHF
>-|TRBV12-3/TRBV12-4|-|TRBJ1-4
TGTGCCAGCGGCTTTGGTGAAAAACTGTTTTTT
CASGFGEKLFF
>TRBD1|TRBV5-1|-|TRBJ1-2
TGCGCCAGCAGCTTGGGGGGACAGGGTAAAGGCTACACCTTC
CASSLGGQGKGYTF
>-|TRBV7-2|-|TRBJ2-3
TGTGCCAGCAGCAAAGAGTCGGGGGGCCGCACAGATACGCAGTATTTT
CASSKESGGRTDTQYF
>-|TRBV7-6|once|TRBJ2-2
TGTGCCAGCAGCTTATGGTCACAGGGAACCGGGGAGCTGTTTTTT
CASSLWSQGTGELFF
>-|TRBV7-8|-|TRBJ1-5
TGTGCCAGCAGCTTAGCGAATGGGGCACGGCAGCCCCAGCATTTT
CASSLANGARQPQHF
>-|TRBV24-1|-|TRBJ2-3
TGTGTCCTCCAGGGGGGATTAGGAGATACGCAGTATTTT
CVLQGGLGDTQYF
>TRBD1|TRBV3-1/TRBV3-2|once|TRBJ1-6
TGTGCCAGCTCCGGGACAGGCGTTTATAATTCACCCCTCCACTTT
CASSGTGVYNSPLHF
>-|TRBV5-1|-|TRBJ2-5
TGCGCCAGCAGCTCCTCATTTTGGACACAGGGTCCCGAGACCCAGTACTTC
CASSSSFWTQGPETQYF
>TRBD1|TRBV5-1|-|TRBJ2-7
TGCGCCAGCAGCGACGGGGACAGGCTAGGCGAGCAGTACTTC
CASSDGDRLGEQYF
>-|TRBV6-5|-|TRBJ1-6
TGTGCCACCATAAAGGGGGAATATAATTCACCCCTCCACTTT
CATIKGEYNSPLHF
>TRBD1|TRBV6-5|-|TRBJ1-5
TGTGCCAGCAGACCTCAAGGGGGCCTGAATCAGCCCCAGCATTTT
CASRPQGGLNQPQHF
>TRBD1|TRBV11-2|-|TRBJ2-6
TGTGCCAGCAGCTTAGGCTCCCAGGGGGTAGGCGGGGCCAACGTCCTGACTTTC
CASSLGSQGVGGANVLTF
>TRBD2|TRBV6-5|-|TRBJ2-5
TGTGCCAGCCCTCCGGCGGGGGGCCAAGAGACCCAGTACTTC
CASPPAGGQETQYF
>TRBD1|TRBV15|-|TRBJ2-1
TGTGCCACCAGCAGAGATGGGCAGGGGGCTGGTGAGCAGTTCTTC
CATSRDGQGAGEQFF
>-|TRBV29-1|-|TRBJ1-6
TGCAGCGTTGTACTGTGGGGACTCGGACCCAATTCACCCCTCCACTTT
CSVVLWGLGPNSPLHF
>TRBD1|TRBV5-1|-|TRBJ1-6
TGCGCCAGCAGCATTGGACAGGGATTGATGTTACGGACAAATTCACCCCTCCACTTT
CASSIGQGLMLRTNSPLHF
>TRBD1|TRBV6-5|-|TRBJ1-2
TGTGCCAGCAGTTACTTATCAGCCGGGACAGGGTCTGGCTACACCTTC
CASSYLSAGTGSGYTF
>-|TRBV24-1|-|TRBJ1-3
TGTGCCACCCGGGACAACTCTGGAAACACCATATATTTT
CATRDNSGNTIYF
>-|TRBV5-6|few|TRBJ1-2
TGTGCCAGCAGCTTGGGACAGAAGTACTATGGCTACACCTTC
CASSLGQKYYGYTF
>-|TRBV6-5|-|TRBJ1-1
TGTGCCAGCAGTTACTCGGGGGGGTTAGGCACTGAAGCTTTCTTT
CASSYSGGLGTEAFF
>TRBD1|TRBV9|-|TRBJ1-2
TGTGCCAGCAGCGTAGAAGTGACAGGGACCCTTTATGGCTACACCTTC
CASSVEVTGTLYGYTF
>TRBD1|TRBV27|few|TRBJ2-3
TGTGCCAGCATTTCAACAGGGGCGAGGTATACGCAGTATTTT
CASISTGARYTQYF
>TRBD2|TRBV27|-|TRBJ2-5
TGTGCCAGCAGTTCCCTCGGGAGGGAGACCCAGTACTTC
CASSSLGRETQYF
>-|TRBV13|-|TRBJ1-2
TGTGCCAGCAGCTTAGGCCGGGGGGCCCCTGGCTACACCTTC
CASSLGRGAPGYTF
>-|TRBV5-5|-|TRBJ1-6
TGTGCCAGCAGCCACGCTAAACGACAGATTTATTCACCCCTCCACTTT
CASSHAKRQIYSPLHF
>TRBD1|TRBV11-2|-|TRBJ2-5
TGTGCCAGCAGCTTTATGACAGGGACCCAAGGAGAGACCCAGTACTTC
CASSFMTGTQGETQYF
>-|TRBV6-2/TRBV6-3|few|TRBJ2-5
TGTGCCAGCAGTGACAACGGGGGTTTTGATTGGACCCAGTACTTC
CASSDNGGFDWTQYF
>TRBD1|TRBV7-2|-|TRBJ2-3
TGTGCCAGCAGTCGGGACAGGTTGGGGACAGATACGCAGTATTTT
CASSRDRLGTDTQYF
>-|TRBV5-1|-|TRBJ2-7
TGCGCCAGCAGCTTCGGAGGGGCGAGGGACGAGCAGTACTTC
CASSFGGARDEQYF
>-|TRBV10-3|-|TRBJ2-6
TGTGCCACCAGACAGGTTGGCTGGGCCAACGTCCTGACTTTC
CATRQVGWANVLTF
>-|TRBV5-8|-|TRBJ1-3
TGTGCCAGCAGCTCTACCCCAGGAAACACCATATATTTT
CASSSTPGNTIYF
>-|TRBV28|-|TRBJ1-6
TGTGCCAGCAGCCCAGGGCTGTTAGGTTCACCCCTCCACTTT
CASSPGLLGSPLHF
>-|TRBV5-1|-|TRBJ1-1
TGCGCCAGCAGCTTGACAGTGAACACTGAAGCTTTCTTT
CASSLTVNTEAFF
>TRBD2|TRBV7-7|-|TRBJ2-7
TGTGCCAGCAGTCTAGCGGGGGGGAGCTCCTACGAGCAGTACTTC
CASSLAGGSSYEQYF
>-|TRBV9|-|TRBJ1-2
TGTGCCAGCAGCGTAGCGCAGGGTGGCTACACCTTC
CASSVAQGGYTF
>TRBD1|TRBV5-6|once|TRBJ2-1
TGTGCCAGCAGGCGGAGGGACAGGGGAAGGGGTGAGCAGTTCTTC
CASRRRDRGRGEQFF
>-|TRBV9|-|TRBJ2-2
TGTGCCAGCAGCGTTTCTGGCACAGAAAACACCGGGGAGCTGTTTTTT
CASSVSGTENTGELFF
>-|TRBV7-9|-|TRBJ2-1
TGTGCCAGCAGCCCTAAGCGGAGCTCCTACAATGAGCAGTTCTTC
CASSPKRSSYNEQFF
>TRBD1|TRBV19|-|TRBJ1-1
TGTGCCAGTAGGGGACGAACAGGGGGCGTAACTGAAGCTTTCTTT
CASRGRTGGVTEAFF
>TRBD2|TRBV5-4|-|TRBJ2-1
TGTGCCAGCAGCCCTGGACTAGCGGGCCTTAGCTCCTACAATGAGCAGTTCTTC
CASSPGLAGLSSYNEQFF
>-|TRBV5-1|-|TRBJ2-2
TGCGCCAGCAGCTTGGCCAGTCGGGACACCGGGGAGCTGTTTTTT
CASSLASRDTGELFF